This T cell receptor (beta chain) was captured by sequencing in a study of TIL therapy for anti-PD-1-resistant metastatic lung cancer. The immunoSEQ assay was v3. TCRdb's copy holds only in-frame clones and misses some; the assay was immunoSEQ multiplex PCR. The sample holds under 100,000 clones, about two thirds seen once. Time point indicated: pre-treatment sample, taken before nivolumab and TIL therapy. Most excised metastases sampled were pleural nodules or supraclavicular lymph nodes. The CDR3 has 15 residues. The J segment lost 5 bases and the V segment lost 6 bases, leaving 10 bases of the junction unmatched. Germline V gene lookup returns CDR1 MNHEY and CDR2 SVGAGI.

The sequence was collected from a person aged 25 to 80 with non-small cell lung cancer. The sequenced sample was tumor tissue, obtained at baseline. V gene TRBV6-5 combines with J gene TRBJ2-5; 9 nucleotides agree with TRBD1. CDR3 in DNA: TGTGCCAGCAGCCGAGTAGGACAGGGGATGGAGACCCAGTACTTC. It is translated as CASSRVGQGMETQYF.